The 21 T cell receptor beta chains below all came from one sample that was sequenced in a study of T cell responses to AZD1222 COVID-19 vaccine. Clones were read by immunoSEQ multiplex PCR, and TCRdb kept only the in-frame ones, dropping some. The table lists 150,000 to 200,000 clones, roughly nine tenths of them singletons. The sequencing here drew on peripheral blood, taken 28 days after the second AZD1222 dose. These receptors all stem from an adult who received the AZD1222 COVID-19 vaccine.

The chain uses TRBV12-5 and TRBJ1-2; maybe TRBD1 (6 bases). V lost 1 base and J lost 2, with 11 bases in between. The CDR3 covers 15 residues. Germline V gene data show CDR1 as LGHNT and CDR2 as FRNRAP. In DNA, the CDR3 is TGTGCTAGTGGTTTGGGATCAGGACAGAACTATGGCTACACCTTC. Protein sequence: CASGLGSGQNYGYTF.

CDR3 protein: CASSMLDYYQPQHF. In DNA, the CDR3 is TGTGCCAGTAGTATGCTGGACTATTATCAGCCCCAGCATTTT. The rearrangement uses TRBV19 and TRBJ1-5, with D uncertain. Trimming removed 3 bases at V and 5 bases at J, with 11 bases between. The CDR3 spans 14 residues. Germline loops: CDR1 LNHDA, CDR2 SQIVND (reference sequence).

V gene TRBV2 combines with J gene TRBJ2-1; 7 nucleotides align to TRBD2. The trim removed 8 bases at V and 1 base at J, leaving 5 bases unmatched. The germline V gene encodes CDR1 SNHLY and CDR2 FYNNEI. The CDR3 totals 14 residues. CDR3 coding DNA: TGTGCCAGCGCCCCACTAGCGTCCTACAATGAGCAGTTCTTC. Encoded protein: CASAPLASYNEQFF.

This chain uses TRBV11-3 with TRBJ2-5, with D perhaps matching TRBD1 or TRBD2 (5 bases each). Trimming left V 2 bases short and J 1 base short, with 11 bases between. The CDR3 consists of 15 residues. From germline, CDR1 is SGHNT and CDR2 YENEEA. The DNA of the CDR3 is TGTGCCAGCAGCTTAAGACGGGGACCCCAAGAGACCCAGTACTTC. It specifies CASSLRRGPQETQYF.

The count of this clone is one. The gene calls are TRBV6-1 and TRBJ1-2, with D possibly TRBD1 on 6 matching bases. V lost 3 bases and J lost 4, with 12 bases in between. This CDR3 region has 14 residues. Germline CDR1 is MNHNS and CDR2 is SASEGT. CDR3 nucleotide sequence: TGTGCCAGCAGTGAGGTGGGGGCTGGCTATGGCTACACCTTC. This codes for CASSEVGAGYGYTF.

CDR3 bases: TGTGCCAGCAGACCTATCAGGGGGCACAACACTGAAGCTTTCTTT. Its protein is CASRPIRGHNTEAFF. This chain uses TRBV6-5 with TRBJ1-1, with 8 positions matching TRBD1. J was trimmed by 2 bases and V by 6 bases; bases with no gene match: 8. The germline V gene has CDR1 MNHEY and CDR2 SVGAGI. This CDR3 is 15 amino acids long.

The chain recombines TRBV7-3 with TRBJ1-4; TRBD1 agrees at 7 bases. With V trimmed by 4 bases and J by 7 bases, 3 bases remained unmatched. Germline V gene lookup returns CDR1 SGHTA and CDR2 FQGTGA. The CDR3 consists of 13 residues. CDR3: CASSSRQGEKLFF. Written as DNA, the CDR3 is TGTGCCAGCAGCTCCCGACAGGGTGAAAAACTGTTTTTT.

The V and J genes are TRBV19 and TRBJ1-2, with a tentative D call TRBD1 (6 bases). The CDR3 covers 13 residues. CDR1 and CDR2 from the germline V gene are LNHDA and SQIVND (reference sequence). The germline V and J ends were trimmed by 3 bases and 11 bases, with 16 bases remaining between them. CDR3 DNA sequence: TGTGCCAGTAGTATCGCGGGGGGGGCCGAATACACCTTC. This gives the protein CASSIAGGAEYTF.

The chain joins TRBV15 to TRBJ2-5, with 10 bases fitting TRBD2. J was trimmed by 5 bases and V by 0 bases; bases with no gene match: 6. In germline, CDR1 is LNHNV, CDR2 YYDKDF (reference sequence). The CDR3 sequence is 16 residues long. The CDR3: CATSRDRGTSEETQYF. The CDR3 DNA reads TGTGCCACCAGCAGAGATCGAGGGACTAGCGAGGAGACCCAGTACTTC.

This clone was counted a single time. This chain uses TRBV29-1 with TRBJ1-4; TRBD1 matches at 7 bases. The CDR3 covers 13 residues. In germline, CDR1 is SQVTM, CDR2 ANQGSEA. Losses at the gene ends were 5 bases for V and 5 bases for J; bases not matched to a gene: 5. CDR3 nucleotides: TGCAGCGTTAGGGGGCAGGGAAATGAAAAACTGTTTTTT. This sequence encodes CSVRGQGNEKLFF.

The chain uses TRBV5-5 and TRBJ1-1, with D maybe TRBD1 (5 bases). Germline V lookup: CDR1 SGHKS, CDR2 YYEKEE (reference sequence). The CDR3 runs 15 residues. V lost 0 bases and J lost 0, with 9 bases in between. The CDR3 spells CASSLEGVLNTEAFF. The DNA of the CDR3 is TGTGCCAGCAGCTTGGAAGGGGTACTGAACACTGAAGCTTTCTTT.

This clone was seen just once. The chain combines TRBV19 with TRBJ2-3; a possible D gene is TRBD1 (5 bases). The CDR3 has 15 residues. Trimming removed 3 bases from V and 1 base from J, with 11 bases in between. Looked up from germline, CDR1 is LNHDA and CDR2 is SQIVND (reference sequence). CDR3 region: CASSIRQGGTDTQYF. The CDR3 DNA reads as TGTGCCAGTAGTATTCGTCAGGGTGGCACAGATACGCAGTATTTT.

The chain has TRBV4-1 and TRBJ2-3, with 13 positions matching TRBD2. Germline V CDR1 and CDR2: MGHRA, YSYEKL. V gave up 1 base and J gave up 4 bases; unmatched junction bases: 5. The CDR3 consists of 17 residues. This CDR3 is CASSQGTSGGAADTQYF. In DNA, the CDR3 is TGCGCCAGCAGCCAAGGAACTAGCGGGGGGGCAGCAGATACGCAGTATTTT.

In its sample, this clone was seen once. The chain is built from TRBV6-1 and TRBJ2-7; D gene unclear. The CDR3 consists of 14 residues. V was trimmed by 0 bases and J by 4 bases, leaving 10 bases between them. Germline V gene sequence: CDR1 MNHNS, CDR2 SASEGT. CDR3: CASSEAGMGYEQYF. CDR3 nucleotides: TGTGCCAGCAGTGAAGCGGGGATGGGGTACGAGCAGTACTTC.

The chain is built from TRBV5-1 and TRBJ1-2, with unresolved D. The CDR3 contains 12 residues. V was trimmed by 4 bases and J by 1 base, leaving 5 bases between them. CDR1 and CDR2 from the germline V gene are SGHRS and YFSETQ. The CDR3 coding sequence is TGCGCCAGCAGCCTCGATAACTATGGCTACACCTTC. The encoded protein is CASSLDNYGYTF. The full variable domain, completed using reference TRBV5-1 and TRBJ1-2, is KAGVTQTPRYLIKTRGQQVTLSCSPISGHRSVSWYQQTPGQGLQFLFEYFSETQRNKGNFPGRFSGRQFSNSRSEMNVSTLELGDSALYLCASSLDNYGYTFGSGTRLTVV.

J is TRBJ1-3 and V is TRBV6-1; D gene ambiguous. With 3 bases removed from V and 5 bases from J, the gap between germline ends came to 11 bases. In germline, CDR1 is MNHNS, CDR2 SASEGT. The CDR3 consists of 14 residues. CDR3 bases: TGTGCCAGCAGTGACCTCGAACTACGAAACACCATATATTTT. Its translation: CASSDLELRNTIYF.

The chain is built from TRBV4-1 and TRBJ2-1; 8 bases match TRBD2. The CDR3 extends over 15 amino acids. The germline gives CDR1 MGHRA, CDR2 YSYEKL. The trim removed 1 base at V and 9 bases at J, leaving 8 bases unmatched. CDR3 protein: CASSQVELAVLEQFF. The CDR3 DNA follows: TGCGCCAGCAGCCAAGTTGAACTAGCGGTTCTTGAGCAGTTCTTC.

CDR3 nucleotides: TGTGCCAGCAGTTTAGGGTTCACCTACGAGCAGTACTTC. Encoded protein: CASSLGFTYEQYF. J is TRBJ2-7 and V is TRBV12-3 or TRBV12-4; D remains unclear. The CDR3 length is 13 residues. V shed 1 base and J shed 2 bases, with 6 bases lying between them.

CDR3 residues: CATSDFGRDIWSYNEQFF. The DNA for the CDR3 is TGTGCCACCAGTGATTTCGGCAGAGATATATGGTCCTACAATGAGCAGTTCTTC. The V gene is TRBV24-1, the J gene TRBJ2-1; the D is unclear. The germline V gene has CDR1 KGHDR and CDR2 SFDVKD. The CDR3 is made up of 18 amino acids. Trimming left V 1 base short and J 1 base short, with 16 bases between.

The rearrangement uses TRBV6-5 and TRBJ1-6; 9 bases fit TRBD1. This CDR3 has 14 amino acids. The junction had 8 bases not matched to a gene; V was cut back by 7 bases and J by 10 bases. Per the germline V gene, CDR1 is MNHEY and CDR2 is SVGAGI. The CDR3 nucleotides read TGTGCCAGCACCCGGACAGGGGCAGGGTCACCCCTCCACTTT. It codes for CASTRTGAGSPLHF.

This clone showed up just once. CDR3 nucleotides: TGTGCCTGGGGAGAAAGCTCCTACAATGAGCAGTTCTTC. Protein product: CAWGESSYNEQFF. This chain links TRBV30 with TRBJ2-1, with D unclear. V was pared by 5 bases and J by 0 bases, with 8 bases between. Germline lookup yields CDR1 GTSNPN and CDR2 SVGIG (reference sequence). The CDR3 sequence is 13 residues long.